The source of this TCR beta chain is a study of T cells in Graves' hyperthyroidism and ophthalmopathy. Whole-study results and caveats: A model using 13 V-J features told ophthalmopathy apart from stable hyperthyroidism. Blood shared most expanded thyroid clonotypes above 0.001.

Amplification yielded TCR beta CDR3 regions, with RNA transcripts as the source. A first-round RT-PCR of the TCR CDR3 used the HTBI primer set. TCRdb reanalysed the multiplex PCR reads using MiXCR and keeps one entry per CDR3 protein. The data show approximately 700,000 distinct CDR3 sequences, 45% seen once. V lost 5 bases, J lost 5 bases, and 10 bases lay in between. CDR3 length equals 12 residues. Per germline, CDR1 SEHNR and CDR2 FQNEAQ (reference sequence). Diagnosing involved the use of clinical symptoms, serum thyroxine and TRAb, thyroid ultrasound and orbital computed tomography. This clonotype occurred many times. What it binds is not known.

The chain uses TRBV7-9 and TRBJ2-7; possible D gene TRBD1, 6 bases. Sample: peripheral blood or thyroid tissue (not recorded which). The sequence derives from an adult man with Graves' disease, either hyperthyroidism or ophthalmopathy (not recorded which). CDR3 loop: CASSPGANEQYF. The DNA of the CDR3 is TGTGCCAGCAGCCCAGGGGCTAACGAGCAGTACTTC.